Below, one T cell receptor beta chain is given with its context. The antigen is unknown. PCR used 60 Vbeta primers and 13 Jbeta primers. In the authors' workflow: It was a later analysis that counted about 80 million unique TCR beta chains, of which 9 million to 13 million were shared. The table came from immunoSEQ multiplex PCR; TCRdb's copy has only in-frame clones and leaves some out. That table is the source of V, J and clone size, and D and trimming were worked out from the DNA. The table has roughly 190,000 clones, about 90% seen once; the top ten hold 1% to 1.5%. The sample belongs to a study of cytomegalovirus exposure and HLA in healthy donors. Broader study findings: It was shown in a later analysis that HLA-associated TCR beta chains were more clonally expanded than other, equally common chains. In an earlier analysis, about 87% or about 30%: the productive usage of most TCR beta V segments.

This CDR3 contains 13 residues. Trimming removed 5 bases at V and 7 bases at J, with 13 bases between. Germline lookup yields CDR1 LNHDA and CDR2 SQIVND (reference sequence). The sample comprised PBMCs. The chain links TRBV19 to TRBJ2-3, with D possibly TRBD1 on 5 matching bases. The receptor's source is a man younger than 40 in good health and CMV-seronegative. CDR3 sequence: CASSQSGLHTQYF. The CDR3 DNA reads TGTGCCAGTAGTCAGTCAGGGCTGCATACGCAGTATTTT.